The entry that follows covers one TCR beta chain sequence. Time point meaning: baseline, week 1 (first vaccination visit). Treatment given: pre-vaccination baseline after standard-of-care therapy. The table came from immunoSEQ multiplex PCR; TCRdb's copy has only in-frame clones and leaves some out. The repertoire holds about 100,000 clones, roughly 75% seen once, with around 7% in the top ten. The data were taken from a study of a mutant IDH1 vaccine in newly diagnosed glioma. In the study overall: The therapy given earlier, which was standard therapy, consisted of radiotherapy, temozolomide, or both, and most of the patients received both.

CDR1 and CDR2 from the germline V gene are MGHRA and YSYEKL. The CDR3 totals 15 residues. Trimming removed 4 bases at V and 1 base at J, with 11 bases between. This clonotype was obtained from a man in his forties or fifties with glioma. This specimen was PBMCs, taken from a glioma patient treated with radiotherapy, temozolomide or both. This chain joins TRBV4-1 and TRBJ1-3; D call uncertain. The CDR3 DNA reads as TGCGCCAGCAGCCCGAAGGTACGGTCTGGAAACACCATATATTTT. Translated: CASSPKVRSGNTIYF.